Presented here are 5 T cell receptor beta chains from one specimen sequenced in a study of CD8+CD57+ T cells in acquired aplastic anemia. Genomic DNA constituted the template upon which TCR beta VDJ and CDR3 profiling was performed. TCRdb redid the calling of the reads with MiXCR, one entry per CDR3 protein. The table lists under 200,000 distinct CDR3 sequences, around three fifths of them singletons. Sequencing was carried out using sorted CD4+, CD8+, or CD8+CD57+ T cells (not recorded which) from PBMCs. All receptors derive from a human donor with severe aplastic anemia or a healthy control (not recorded which).

The genes are TRBV6-2 or TRBV6-3 and TRBJ1-1; 10 nucleotides align to TRBD1. Germline CDR1 is MNHEY and CDR2 is SVGEGT. Unmatched junction bases numbered 5, after V lost 6 bases and J lost 10 bases. CDR3 length: 12 amino acids. The DNA for the CDR3 is TGTGCCAGCAGCCAGACAGGGGGCGCAGCTTTCTTT. Its protein is CASSQTGGAAFF.

The chain carries TRBV2 and TRBJ1-1; possible D gene TRBD1, 6 bases. CDR1 SNHLY and CDR2 FYNNEI come from the germline V gene. Trimming shortened V by 0 bases and J by 3 bases, and 11 bases separated the two germline ends. The CDR3 contains 15 residues. The CDR3 region has the DNA TGTGCCAGCAGTGAAGCGCTTGGGGGGCACACTGAAGCTTTCTTT. Its protein product is CASSEALGGHTEAFF.

The chain has TRBV11-2 and TRBJ2-7; 13 positions match TRBD2. The germline gives CDR1 SGHAT, CDR2 FQNNGV. The CDR3 is 15 residues long. The trim removed 5 bases at V and 1 base at J, leaving 2 bases unmatched. The CDR3 DNA reads TGTGCCAGCAGCCAGGGACTAGCGGGGTCCTACGAGCAGTACTTC. The encoded protein is CASSQGLAGSYEQYF.

The V and J genes are TRBV29-1 and TRBJ1-4; D perhaps matches TRBD1 (5 bases). The germline V gene encodes CDR1 SQVTM and CDR2 ANQGSEA. The V end lost 1 base, the J end lost 10 bases, and 13 bases lay between the germline ends. This CDR3 has 13 residues. The CDR3 nucleotides read TGCAGCGTTGAAGCGGGGGAGCGAGGAAAACTGTTTTTT. Translating gives CSVEAGERGKLFF.

The chain has TRBV5-8 and TRBJ2-5; D possibly corresponds to TRBD1 (8 bases). The V and J ends lost 5 bases and 3 bases respectively, with 20 bases between them. The CDR3 sequence is 16 residues long. Germline CDR1 SGHTS, CDR2 YDEGEE. The CDR3 reads CASSWTGWGGEETQYF. The DNA for the CDR3 is TGTGCCAGCAGTTGGACAGGGTGGGGGGGTGAAGAGACCCAGTACTTC. Full variable domain (rest looked up from reference TRBV5-8 and TRBJ2-5): EAGVTQSPTHLIKTRGQQATLRCSPISGHTSVYWYQQALGLGLQFLLWYDEGEERNRGNFPPRFSGRQFPNYSSELNVNALELEDSALYLCASSWTGWGGEETQYFGPGTRLLVL.